Shown below are 18 T cell receptor beta chains from a single sample sequenced in a study of blood T cell repertoires in COVID-19. Libraries were prepared by immunoSEQ multiplex PCR; TCRdb keeps only in-frame clonotypes and omits some of them. The data hold approximately 210,000 clones, with around 92% observed a single time. The sample taken for sequencing was peripheral blood. Every receptor here comes from a man between 25 and 39 years old with acute or convalescent COVID-19.

The V and J genes are TRBV6-6 and TRBJ1-2, with TRBD1 matching 12 bases. Germline CDR1 MNHNY, CDR2 SVGAGI (reference sequence). The CDR3 runs to 14 residues. The trim removed 4 bases at V and 7 bases at J, leaving 4 bases unmatched. The CDR3 bases are TGTGCCAGCAGTTGGGGACAGGGGGCGTCTGGCTACACCTTC. This codes for CASSWGQGASGYTF.

The gene calls are TRBV5-1 and TRBJ1-6; 10 nucleotides match TRBD1. The CDR3 covers 15 residues. V shed 4 bases, J shed 8 bases, and the junction held 6 bases outside the gene matches. Germline V gene data show CDR1 as SGHRS and CDR2 as YFSETQ. The CDR3 loop is CASSPGQGVHSPLHF. CDR3 DNA sequence: TGCGCCAGCAGCCCAGGACAGGGGGTGCATTCACCCCTCCACTTT. Supplemented by reference TRBV5-1 and TRBJ1-6, the full variable domain reads KAGVTQTPRYLIKTRGQQVTLSCSPISGHRSVSWYQQTPGQGLQFLFEYFSETQRNKGNFPGRFSGRQFSNSRSEMNVSTLELGDSALYLCASSPGQGVHSPLHFGNGTRLTVT.

This chain connects TRBV18 to TRBJ1-1; 7 bases line up with TRBD1. Germline assignment: CDR1 KGHSH and CDR2 LQKENI. The CDR3 has 14 amino acids. The J segment lost 8 bases and the V segment lost 1 base, leaving 7 bases of the junction unmatched. The DNA for the CDR3 is TGTGCCAGCTCACCACGTGGACAGGAGGGCGAAGCTTTCTTT. It specifies CASSPRGQEGEAFF.

The CDR3 region is CASSRRQEGTEAFF. The CDR3 coding sequence is TGTGCCAGCAGTCGACGACAAGAGGGTACTGAAGCTTTCTTT. The chain couples TRBV11-2 to TRBJ1-1; no reliable D call. The CDR3 length is 14 residues. Between the trimmed V and J ends, which lost 6 bases and 5 bases, there was a span of 16 bases. Per the germline V gene, CDR1 is SGHAT and CDR2 is FQNNGV. Full variable domain (remainder filled in from reference TRBV11-2 and TRBJ1-1): EAGVAQSPRYKIIEKRQSVAFWCNPISGHATLYWYQQILGQGPKLLIQFQNNGVVDDSQLPKDRFSAERLKGVDSTLKIQPAKLEDSAVYLCASSRRQEGTEAFFGQGTRLTVV.

This sequence joins TRBV28 and TRBJ1-4; no definite D call. V lost 6 bases to trimming and J lost 4 bases, with 15 bases between them. CDR3 length equals 15 residues. Per the germline V gene, CDR1 is MDHEN and CDR2 is SYDVKM. The CDR3 DNA reads as TGTGCCAGCAGCCCGCACCAGACTTATAATGAAAAACTGTTTTTT. It specifies CASSPHQTYNEKLFF.

V and J are TRBV21-1 and TRBJ1-6. TRBV21-1 is flagged as a pseudogene. The CDR3 sequence is 18 residues long. The CDR3 nucleotides read TGTGCCAGCAGCTTTAGCGACCATCTGAGCTCCTATAATTCACCCCTCCACTTT. Translating gives CASSFSDHLSSYNSPLHF.

The rearrangement uses TRBV20-1 and TRBJ2-3; 8 bases fit TRBD1. The CDR3 is 16 amino acids. Germline-derived CDR1 and CDR2 are DFQATT and SNEGSKA (reference sequence). J lost 2 bases, V lost 3 bases, and 10 bases had no gene match. CDR3 sequence (DNA): TGCAGTGCTAGTCATCGCGCGGGACAGGCCACAGATACGCAGTATTTT. It is translated as CSASHRAGQATDTQYF.

This chain joins TRBV13 and TRBJ1-2, with D uncertain. The CDR3 covers 12 residues. Trimming cost V 5 bases and J 6 bases, with 10 bases left between them. Germline V gene data show CDR1 as PRHDT and CDR2 as FYEKMQ (reference sequence). CDR3 coding DNA: TGTGCCAGCAGCCCGGCCCTAGATGGCTACACCTTC. Its protein product is CASSPALDGYTF.

This chain joins TRBV2 and TRBJ2-1, with D perhaps TRBD1 (6 bases). The CDR3 extends over 15 amino acids. Trimming removed 2 bases from V and 3 bases from J, with 11 bases in between. Germline values: CDR1 SNHLY, CDR2 FYNNEI. The CDR3 nucleotides read TGTGCCAGCAGTGAATTGGGGGCCGGCTACAATGAGCAGTTCTTC. Encoded protein: CASSELGAGYNEQFF.

The chain joins TRBV3-1 (or the pseudogene TRBV3-2) to TRBJ2-7; 15 bases are shared with TRBD2. This CDR3 is built from 18 residues. The V and J ends lost 5 bases and 3 bases, in that order; junction bases with no gene match: 11. The germline CDR1 and CDR2 sequences are LGHDT and YNNKEL (reference sequence). The CDR3 loop is CASSFRTSGRAPSYEQYF. CDR3 DNA sequence: TGTGCCAGCAGCTTCCGGACTAGCGGGAGGGCTCCCAGCTACGAGCAGTACTTC.

This chain joins TRBV5-1 and TRBJ1-5; 10 bases fit TRBD1. This CDR3 is built from 20 residues. Trimming removed 2 bases from V and 2 bases from J; junction bases left unmatched: 16. The germline gives CDR1 SGHRS, CDR2 YFSETQ. The CDR3 DNA follows: TGCGCCAGCAGCTTCCAACCGACAGGGGGCGTGGGAATGGGCAATCAGCCCCAGCATTTT. This sequence encodes CASSFQPTGGVGMGNQPQHF.

The chain recombines TRBV18 with TRBJ2-4; 9 nucleotides agree with TRBD1. The J segment lost 3 bases and the V segment lost 2 bases, leaving 5 bases of the junction unmatched. The CDR3 totals 16 residues. Germline loops: CDR1 KGHSH, CDR2 LQKENI. The CDR3 DNA reads TGTGCCAGCTCACCAACAGGGGGCGGTGGCAAAAACATTCAGTACTTC. Translated, it gives CASSPTGGGGKNIQYF.

The chain employs TRBV28 and TRBJ2-7; tentatively, D is TRBD1 (6 bases). V lost 7 bases to trimming and J lost 0 bases, with 13 bases between them. The CDR3 sequence is 14 residues long. The germline V gene encodes CDR1 MDHEN and CDR2 SYDVKM. CDR3 protein: CASNSRGFSYEQYF. Written as DNA, the CDR3 is TGTGCCAGCAACTCCAGGGGCTTCTCCTACGAGCAGTACTTC.

The chain joins TRBV5-6 to TRBJ1-1, with D maybe TRBD1 (5 bases). The ends were cut back, 4 bases at V and 1 base at J, with 5 bases in the middle. Germline V gives CDR1 SGHDT, CDR2 YYEEEE. This CDR3 region has 12 residues. CDR3 loop: CASSRGNTEAFF. The CDR3 DNA reads TGTGCCAGCAGCAGGGGGAACACTGAAGCTTTCTTT. The full variable domain, its missing parts supplied by reference TRBV5-6 and TRBJ1-1, is DAGVTQSPTHLIKTRGQQVTLRCSPKSGHDTVSWYQQALGQGPQFIFQYYEEEERQRGNFPDRFSGHQFPNYSSELNVNALLLGDSALYLCASSRGNTEAFFGQGTRLTVV.

This chain links TRBV7-8 with TRBJ1-5; 8 bases map to TRBD1. V trimming: 1 base; J trimming: 4 bases; junction bases outside the gene matches: 6. Germline assignment: CDR1 SGHVS and CDR2 FQNEAQ. The CDR3 covers 16 residues. The chain's CDR3 is CASSLDRGLRNQPQHF. Written as DNA, the CDR3 is TGTGCCAGCAGCTTAGACAGGGGGTTACGAAATCAGCCCCAGCATTTT. The full variable domain, rest sourced from reference TRBV7-8 and TRBJ1-5, is GAGVSQSPRYKVAKRGQDVALRCDPISGHVSLFWYQQALGQGPEFLTYFQNEAQLDKSGLPSDRFFAERPEGSVSTLKIQRTQQEDSAVYLCASSLDRGLRNQPQHFGDGTRLSIL.

The V call is TRBV19, the J call TRBJ2-5; 7 bases fit TRBD1. Germline V lookup: CDR1 LNHDA, CDR2 SQIVND (reference sequence). V shed 7 bases, J shed 0 bases, and the junction held 8 bases outside the gene matches. This CDR3 contains 15 residues. In DNA form, the CDR3 reads TGTGCCAGTACCCCCGGGACAGTCAACCAAGAGACCCAGTACTTC. Translated, it gives CASTPGTVNQETQYF.

The CDR3 loop reads CASSQWDRGQDEQYF. The CDR3 nucleotides are TGTGCCAGCAGCCAATGGGACAGGGGGCAAGACGAGCAGTACTTC. The genes are TRBV3-1 (or the pseudogene TRBV3-2) and TRBJ2-7; 12 bases match TRBD1. The V and J ends lost 2 bases and 5 bases, in that order; junction bases with no gene match: 4. The V gene's germline CDR1 is LGHDT and CDR2 YNNKEL (reference sequence). This CDR3 comprises 15 residues.

The chain uses TRBV6-5 and TRBJ1-5, with 8 bases matching TRBD1. The ends lost 7 bases at V and 5 bases at J; junction bases unmatched: 7. The length of the CDR3 is 14 residues. Per the germline V gene, CDR1 is MNHEY and CDR2 is SVGAGI. CDR3 residues: CASTKDRVYQPQHF. The CDR3 DNA reads TGTGCCAGCACTAAGGACAGGGTCTATCAGCCCCAGCATTTT.